Following are 20 T cell receptor beta chains from one sample sequenced in a study of radiotherapy plus CTLA-4 blockade in lung cancer. Produced via immunoSEQ multiplex PCR; TCRdb's table is partial and in-frame only. The sample has under 100,000 clones, about 80% seen once. Specimen: peripheral blood, collected from a patient treated with radiotherapy plus ipilimumab. Source of these receptors: a human donor with non-small cell lung cancer that progressed on radiotherapy plus ipilimumab.

The DNA for the CDR3 is TGTGCCAGCAATGTGTTGGGGGGCACCGGGGAGCTGTTTTTT. Translating it yields CASNVLGGTGELFF. The chain carries TRBV7-9 and TRBJ2-2, with a possible D match to TRBD2 (6 bases). The V end was cut by 7 bases, the J end by 4 bases, with 13 bases between. Per the germline V gene, CDR1 is SEHNR and CDR2 is FQNEAQ (reference sequence). The CDR3 is 14 residues long.

The chain employs TRBV28 and TRBJ2-5; 13 nucleotides line up with TRBD2. The DNA end favors TRBJ2-7, so the J call may be wrong. The CDR3 covers 18 residues. The germline V gene has CDR1 MDHEN and CDR2 SYDVKM. The CDR3 coding sequence is TGTGCCAGCAGTGCCCTGAAGACTAGCGGGGGGTCCTGGCTCGAGCAGTACTTC. This translates into CASSALKTSGGSWLEQYF.

This chain connects TRBV27 to TRBJ2-1; D remains ambiguous. CDR1 and CDR2 (germline): MNHEY, SMNVEV (reference sequence). CDR3 length: 15 amino acids. Trimming cost V 2 bases and J 4 bases, with 12 bases left between them. The CDR3 nucleotides read TGTGCCAGCAGTTTAGAAGGACCCAAGTACAATGAGCAGTTCTTC. It encodes CASSLEGPKYNEQFF.

The CDR3 spells CASSSTSGGYNEQFF. Written as DNA, the CDR3 is TGTGCCAGCAGTTCAACTAGCGGGGGCTACAATGAGCAGTTCTTC. The chain recombines TRBV6-5 with TRBJ2-1; 11 bases agree with TRBD2. CDR1 and CDR2 (germline): MNHEY, SVGAGI. CDR3 length: 15 residues. V trimming: 4 bases; J trimming: 3 bases; junction bases outside the gene matches: 2.

This clone was picked up a small number of times. The chain is built from TRBV10-3 and TRBJ2-1, with D possibly TRBD1 on 5 matching bases. Germline CDR1 reads ENHRY; CDR2 reads SYGVKD. V lost 7 bases to trimming and J lost 8 bases, with 9 bases between them. The CDR3 sequence is 11 residues long. The CDR3 is CAIKGRDEQFF. In DNA, the CDR3 is TGTGCCATCAAGGGGCGCGATGAGCAGTTCTTC.

The DNA of the CDR3 is TGTGCCAGCAGCAACCAGGGGGCATCCTACGAGCAGTACTTC. It encodes CASSNQGASYEQYF. The rearrangement links TRBV7-2 to TRBJ2-7; 8 nucleotides agree with TRBD1. The V and J ends lost 5 bases and 1 base, in that order; junction bases with no gene match: 4. CDR3 length: 14 residues. Germline V lookup: CDR1 SGHTA, CDR2 FQGNSA.

DNA of the CDR3: TGTGCCAGCAGTGACGGGAGGGGACTAGCGTTCAATGAGCAGTTCTTC. It specifies CASSDGRGLAFNEQFF. V gene TRBV6-4 combines with J gene TRBJ2-1, with 10 bases identical to TRBD2. The CDR3 is 16 residues long. The V gene's germline CDR1 is MRHNA and CDR2 SNTAGT. With V trimmed by 2 bases and J by 6 bases, 7 bases remained unmatched.

This rearrangement joins TRBV5-8 to TRBJ2-2, with a weak D call TRBD1 (6 bases). This CDR3 is 14 amino acids long. V lost 3 bases and J lost 5, with 11 bases in between. CDR1 and CDR2 from the germline V gene are SGHTS and YDEGEE. CDR3 residues: CASSSGQPTGELFF. The CDR3 DNA follows: TGTGCCAGCAGCTCTGGACAGCCTACCGGGGAGCTGTTTTTT. Variable domain in full (rest from reference TRBV5-8 and TRBJ2-2): EAGVTQSPTHLIKTRGQQATLRCSPISGHTSVYWYQQALGLGLQFLLWYDEGEERNRGNFPPRFSGRQFPNYSSELNVNALELEDSALYLCASSSGQPTGELFFGEGSRLTVL.

The CDR3 nucleotides read TGCAGTGCTTCCCCCACAGGAGGCTACACCTTC. Translation gives CSASPTGGYTF. The rearrangement links TRBV20-1 to TRBJ1-2, with D possibly TRBD1 on 5 matching bases. Trimming removed 5 bases from V and 8 bases from J, with 12 bases in between. CDR3 length: 11 residues. Germline lookup yields CDR1 DFQATT and CDR2 SNEGSKA (reference sequence).

V and J are TRBV20-1 and TRBJ1-2; D is undetermined. CDR3 length: 10 residues. Deletions cut 5 bases from V and 4 bases from J, with 5 bases between. Germline-derived CDR1 and CDR2 are DFQATT and SNEGSKA (reference sequence). The CDR3 DNA reads as TGCAGTGCTGGGGTCTATGGCTACACCTTC. It is translated as CSAGVYGYTF.

The chain recombines TRBV4-3 with TRBJ2-7, with TRBD1 matching over 7 bases. There are 15 residues in the CDR3. Per germline, CDR1 LGHNA and CDR2 YSLEER. V shed 1 base, J shed 2 bases, and the junction held 5 bases outside the gene matches. The CDR3 spells CASSQGRTGTYEQYF. The DNA for the CDR3 is TGCGCCAGCAGCCAAGGAAGGACAGGAACCTACGAGCAGTACTTC.

This sequence joins TRBV4-1 and TRBJ1-5, with a tentative D call TRBD1 (5 bases). Trimming stripped 0 bases from V and 3 bases from J, with 9 bases between. The CDR3 extends over 15 amino acids. The germline gives CDR1 MGHRA, CDR2 YSYEKL. The CDR3 bases are TGCGCCAGCAGCCAAGAAGGGGCGTTCAATCAGCCCCAGCATTTT. Encoded protein: CASSQEGAFNQPQHF.

The V and J genes are TRBV20-1 and TRBJ1-2; unclear D gene. V was trimmed by 4 bases and J by 4 bases, leaving 4 bases between them. Per the germline V gene, CDR1 is DFQATT and CDR2 is SNEGSKA (reference sequence). This CDR3 is built from 10 residues. The CDR3 sequence: CSAMVYGYTF. The DNA of the CDR3 is TGCAGTGCTATGGTCTATGGCTACACCTTC.

This clone appeared a single time. The V call is TRBV19, the J call TRBJ1-4, with D possibly being TRBD1 (6 bases). The CDR3 consists of 17 residues. The germline V gene encodes CDR1 LNHDA and CDR2 SQIVND (reference sequence). Trimming took 6 bases from V and 0 from J, leaving 17 bases between them. The CDR3 nucleotides are TGTGCCAGTAGAGTCCGGGACACGCTTGCAACTAATGAAAAACTGTTTTTT. It yields the protein CASRVRDTLATNEKLFF.

The V and J genes are TRBV5-1 and TRBJ2-6; possibly TRBD2 for D (5 bases). The CDR3 extends over 15 amino acids. Trimming shortened V by 4 bases and J by 0 bases, and 8 bases separated the two germline ends. Germline values: CDR1 SGHRS, CDR2 YFSETQ. CDR3 loop: CASSGLPSGANVLTF. In DNA, the CDR3 is TGCGCCAGCAGCGGACTGCCCTCTGGGGCCAACGTCCTGACTTTC. Based on the CDR3 plus reference TRBV5-1 and TRBJ2-6, the full variable domain is KAGVTQTPRYLIKTRGQQVTLSCSPISGHRSVSWYQQTPGQGLQFLFEYFSETQRNKGNFPGRFSGRQFSNSRSEMNVSTLELGDSALYLCASSGLPSGANVLTFGAGSRLTVL.

The sample holds a few counts of this clone. For the CDR3, the DNA is TGCGCCAGCAGCTTTGCAGATACGCAGTATTTT. It specifies CASSFADTQYF. This sequence joins TRBV5-1 and TRBJ2-3; D gene ambiguous. Germline V gene data show CDR1 as SGHRS and CDR2 as YFSETQ. The CDR3 loop spans 11 amino acids. V lost 2 bases to trimming and J lost 4 bases, with 2 bases between them.

The chain links TRBV4-1 to TRBJ2-7; unclear D gene. The V end lost 1 base, the J end lost 11 bases, and 9 bases lay between the germline ends. The CDR3 contains 11 residues. CDR1 and CDR2 (germline): MGHRA, YSYEKL. For the CDR3, the DNA is TGCGCCAGCAGCCAAGCGTTTTTAAAGTACTTC. As protein: CASSQAFLKYF.

In its sample, this clone was seen a few times. The chain is built from TRBV29-1 and TRBJ1-1; D uncertain. Trimming removed 7 bases from V and 1 base from J, with 13 bases in between. Germline CDR1 and CDR2: SQVTM and ANQGSEA. The length of the CDR3 is 13 residues. In nucleotides, the CDR3 is TGCAGCGGAATTTCGGCTTCGAACACTGAAGCTTTCTTT. It codes for CSGISASNTEAFF.

This clone was seen a handful of times. The rearrangement uses TRBV7-8 and TRBJ1-4; D remains ambiguous. The CDR3 runs to 16 residues. Per germline, CDR1 SGHVS and CDR2 FQNEAQ. V dropped 1 base and J dropped 7 bases, with 16 bases sitting between them. In nucleotides, the CDR3 is TGTGCCAGCAGCTTAGACGGGGTCACCGGATCTGAAAAACTGTTTTTT. It is translated as CASSLDGVTGSEKLFF.

V is TRBV5-4 and J is TRBJ2-1; D uncertain. Per germline, CDR1 SGHNT and CDR2 YYREEE (reference sequence). Deletions cut 1 base from V and 5 bases from J, with 13 bases between. The CDR3 extends over 15 amino acids. CDR3 DNA: TGTGCCAGCAGCTTGTTTGCATTTGGCGACAATGAGCAGTTCTTC. Amino acid sequence: CASSLFAFGDNEQFF.